This T cell receptor (beta chain) was recovered during a study of OX40 agonist ivuxolimab in advanced cancers. Overall study: A mean age of around 63 years, range about 23 to 80, was recorded, and approximately 85% were male.

The length of the CDR3 is 15 residues. J lost 5 bases, V lost 3 bases, and 5 bases had no gene match. Germline V lookup: CDR1 SGHTA, CDR2 FQGTGA. The data were produced by immunoSEQ multiplex PCR, yet TCRdb's version contains in-frame clones alone and is incomplete. The sample shows under 65,000 clones, roughly four fifths of them seen only once. This sequence was found in an adult with an advanced solid tumor such as melanoma, head and neck, liver or kidney cancer. The specimen was CD4+ or CD8+ T cells sorted from blood, collected in a trial of the OX40 agonist ivuxolimab. V is TRBV7-3 and J is TRBJ2-5; 11 nucleotides match TRBD2. The CDR3 here is CASSLGLAARETQYF. The DNA of the CDR3 is TGTGCCAGCAGCTTGGGACTAGCGGCGAGGGAGACCCAGTACTTC.